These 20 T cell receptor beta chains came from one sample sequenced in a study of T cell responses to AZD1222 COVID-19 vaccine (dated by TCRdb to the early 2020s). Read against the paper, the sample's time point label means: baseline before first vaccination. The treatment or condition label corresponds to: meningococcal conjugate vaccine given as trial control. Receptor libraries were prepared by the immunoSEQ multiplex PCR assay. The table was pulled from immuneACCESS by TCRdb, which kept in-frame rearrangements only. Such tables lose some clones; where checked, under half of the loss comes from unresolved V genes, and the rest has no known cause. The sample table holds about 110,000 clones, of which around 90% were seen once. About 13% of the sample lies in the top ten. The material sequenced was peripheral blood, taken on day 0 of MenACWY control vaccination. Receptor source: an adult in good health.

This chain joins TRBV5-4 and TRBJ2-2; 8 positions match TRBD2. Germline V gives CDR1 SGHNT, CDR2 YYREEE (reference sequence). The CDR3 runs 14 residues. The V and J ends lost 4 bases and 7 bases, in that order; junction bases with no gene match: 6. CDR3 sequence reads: CASSPGGAGGELFF. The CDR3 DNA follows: TGTGCCAGCAGCCCCGGGGGGGCCGGCGGGGAGCTGTTTTTT.

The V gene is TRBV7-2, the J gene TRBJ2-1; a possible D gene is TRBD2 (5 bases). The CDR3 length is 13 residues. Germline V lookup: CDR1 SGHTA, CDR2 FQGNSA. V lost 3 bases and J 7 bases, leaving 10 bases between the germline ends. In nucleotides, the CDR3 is TGTGCCAGCAGCTTGCTAGCCGATAATGAGCAGTTCTTC. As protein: CASSLLADNEQFF.

CDR3 sequence reads: CASSQFYRGSDEKLFF. The CDR3 DNA reads TGTGCCAGCAGCCAATTCTACCGGGGATCCGATGAAAAACTGTTTTTT. The chain couples TRBV3-1 (or the pseudogene TRBV3-2) to TRBJ1-4, with D hard to call. With 2 bases removed from V and 6 bases from J, the gap between germline ends came to 16 bases. The CDR3 has 16 amino acids. CDR1 and CDR2 from the germline V gene are LGHDT and YNNKEL (reference sequence).

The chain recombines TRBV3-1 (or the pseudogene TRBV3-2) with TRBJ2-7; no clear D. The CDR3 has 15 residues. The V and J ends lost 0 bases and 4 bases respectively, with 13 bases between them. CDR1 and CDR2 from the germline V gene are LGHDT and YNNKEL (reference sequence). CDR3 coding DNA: TGTGCCAGCAGCCAAGAGAGAGTCAGGAATTACGAGCAGTACTTC. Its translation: CASSQERVRNYEQYF.

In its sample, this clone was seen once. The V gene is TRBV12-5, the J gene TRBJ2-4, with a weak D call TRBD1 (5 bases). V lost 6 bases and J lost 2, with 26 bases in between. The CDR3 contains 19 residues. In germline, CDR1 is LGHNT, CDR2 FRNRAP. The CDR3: CASGPEVGRDRLSKNIQYF. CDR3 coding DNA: TGTGCTAGTGGCCCCGAGGTGGGCAGGGATCGTTTATCCAAAAACATTCAGTACTTC.

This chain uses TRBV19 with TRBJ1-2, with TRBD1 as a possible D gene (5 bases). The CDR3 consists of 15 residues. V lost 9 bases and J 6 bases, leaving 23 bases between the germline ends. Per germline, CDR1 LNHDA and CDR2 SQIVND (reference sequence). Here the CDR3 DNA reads TGTGCCAGCAGGTCTACGGGACTCTTTACCGATGGCTACACCTTC. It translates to CASRSTGLFTDGYTF. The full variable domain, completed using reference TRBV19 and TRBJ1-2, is DGGITQSPKYLFRKEGQNVTLSCEQNLNHDAMYWYRQDPGQGLRLIYYSQIVNDFQKGDIAEGYSVSREKKESFPLTVTSAQKNPTAFYLCASRSTGLFTDGYTFGSGTRLTVV.

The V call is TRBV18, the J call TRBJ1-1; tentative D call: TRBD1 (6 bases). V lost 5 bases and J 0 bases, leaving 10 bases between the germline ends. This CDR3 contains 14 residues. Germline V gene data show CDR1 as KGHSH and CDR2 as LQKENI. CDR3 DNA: TGTGCCAGCTCAAGGACAGAGATGAACACTGAAGCTTTCTTT. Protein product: CASSRTEMNTEAFF. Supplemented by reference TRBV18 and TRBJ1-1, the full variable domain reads NAGVMQNPRHLVRRRGQEARLRCSPMKGHSHVYWYRQLPEEGLKFMVYLQKENIIDESGMPKERFSAEFPKEGPSILRIQQVVRGDSAAYFCASSRTEMNTEAFFGQGTRLTVV.

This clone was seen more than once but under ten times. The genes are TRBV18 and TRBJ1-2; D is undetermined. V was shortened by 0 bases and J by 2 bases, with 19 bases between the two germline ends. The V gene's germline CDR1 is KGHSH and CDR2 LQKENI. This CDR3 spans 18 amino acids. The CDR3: CASSPPDQENRPNYGYTF. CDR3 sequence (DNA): TGTGCCAGCTCACCACCGGACCAGGAAAACCGACCGAACTATGGCTACACCTTC.

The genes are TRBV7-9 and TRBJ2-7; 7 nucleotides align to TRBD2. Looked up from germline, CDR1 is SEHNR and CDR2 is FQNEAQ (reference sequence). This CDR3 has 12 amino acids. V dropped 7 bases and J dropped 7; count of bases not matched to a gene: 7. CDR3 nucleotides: TGTGCCAGCAACACGAACGGGGGGGAGCAGTACTTC. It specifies CASNTNGGEQYF.

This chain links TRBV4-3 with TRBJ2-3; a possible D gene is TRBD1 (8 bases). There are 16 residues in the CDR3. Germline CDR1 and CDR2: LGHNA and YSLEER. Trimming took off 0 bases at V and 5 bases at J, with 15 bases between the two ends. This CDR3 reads CASSQDLTGGVDTQYF. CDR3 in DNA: TGCGCCAGCAGCCAAGATTTAACAGGGGGGGTAGATACGCAGTATTTT.

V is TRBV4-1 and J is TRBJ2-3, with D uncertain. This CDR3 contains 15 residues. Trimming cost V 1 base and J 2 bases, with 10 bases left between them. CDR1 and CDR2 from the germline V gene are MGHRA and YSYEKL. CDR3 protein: CASSQVRRNTDTQYF. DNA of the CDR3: TGCGCCAGCAGCCAAGTGAGACGGAACACAGATACGCAGTATTTT.

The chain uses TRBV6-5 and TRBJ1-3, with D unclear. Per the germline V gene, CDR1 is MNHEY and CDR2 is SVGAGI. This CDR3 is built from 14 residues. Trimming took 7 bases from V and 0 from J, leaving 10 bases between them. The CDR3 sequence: CASIPGFSGNTIYF. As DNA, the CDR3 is TGTGCCAGCATCCCGGGGTTCTCTGGAAACACCATATATTTT.

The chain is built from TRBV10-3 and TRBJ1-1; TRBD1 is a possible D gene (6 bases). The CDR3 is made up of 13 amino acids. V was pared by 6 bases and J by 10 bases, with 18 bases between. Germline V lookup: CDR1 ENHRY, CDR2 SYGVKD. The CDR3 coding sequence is TGTGCCATCAGCGAGGGGGGGAAGCGATCAGCTTTCTTT. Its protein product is CAISEGGKRSAFF.

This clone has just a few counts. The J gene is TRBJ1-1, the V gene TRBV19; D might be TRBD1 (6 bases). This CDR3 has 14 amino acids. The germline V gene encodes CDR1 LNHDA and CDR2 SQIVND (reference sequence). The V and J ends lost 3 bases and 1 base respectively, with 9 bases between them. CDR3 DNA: TGTGCCAGTAGTATGGGGGGGGCGAACACTGAAGCTTTCTTT. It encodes CASSMGGANTEAFF.

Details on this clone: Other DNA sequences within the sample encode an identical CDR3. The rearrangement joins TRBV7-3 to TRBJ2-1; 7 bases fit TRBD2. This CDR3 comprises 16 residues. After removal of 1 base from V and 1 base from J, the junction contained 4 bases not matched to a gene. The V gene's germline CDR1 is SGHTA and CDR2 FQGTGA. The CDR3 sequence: CASSLSSGGSYNEQFF. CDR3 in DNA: TGTGCCAGCAGCTTAAGTTCGGGGGGTTCCTACAATGAGCAGTTCTTC.

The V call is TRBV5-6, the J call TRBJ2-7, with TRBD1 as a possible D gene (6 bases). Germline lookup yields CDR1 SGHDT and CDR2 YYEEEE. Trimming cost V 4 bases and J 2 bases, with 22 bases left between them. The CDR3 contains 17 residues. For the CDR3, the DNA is TGTGCCAGCAGCCAAACCCAGGGGAGTTACGGCCCCTACGAGCAGTACTTC. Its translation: CASSQTQGSYGPYEQYF. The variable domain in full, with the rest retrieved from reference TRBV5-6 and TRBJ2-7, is DAGVTQSPTHLIKTRGQQVTLRCSPKSGHDTVSWYQQALGQGPQFIFQYYEEEERQRGNFPDRFSGHQFPNYSSELNVNALLLGDSALYLCASSQTQGSYGPYEQYFGPGTRLTVT.

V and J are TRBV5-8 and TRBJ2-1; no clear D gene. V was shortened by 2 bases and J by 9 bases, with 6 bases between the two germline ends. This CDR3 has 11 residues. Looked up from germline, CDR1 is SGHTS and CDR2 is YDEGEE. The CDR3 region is CASSFRSEQFF. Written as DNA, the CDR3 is TGTGCCAGCAGCTTTAGGTCTGAGCAGTTCTTC.

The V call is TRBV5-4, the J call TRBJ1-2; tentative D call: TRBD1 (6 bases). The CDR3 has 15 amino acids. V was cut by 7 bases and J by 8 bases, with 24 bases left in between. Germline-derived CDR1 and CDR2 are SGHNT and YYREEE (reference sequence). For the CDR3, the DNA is TGTGCCAGCCGCCTGACAGGTTTGGGTTCGGGAGGCTACACCTTC. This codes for CASRLTGLGSGGYTF. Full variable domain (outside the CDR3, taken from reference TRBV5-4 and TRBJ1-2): ETGVTQSPTHLIKTRGQQVTLRCSSQSGHNTVSWYQQALGQGPQFIFQYYREEENGRGNFPPRFSGLQFPNYSSELNVNALELDDSALYLCASRLTGLGSGGYTFGSGTRLTVV.

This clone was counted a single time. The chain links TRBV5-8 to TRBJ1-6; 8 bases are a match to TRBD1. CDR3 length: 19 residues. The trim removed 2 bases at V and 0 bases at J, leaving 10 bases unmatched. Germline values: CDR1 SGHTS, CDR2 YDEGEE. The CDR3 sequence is CASSLGQGRSGSYNSPLHF. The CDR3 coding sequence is TGTGCCAGCAGCTTAGGACAGGGAAGATCGGGCTCCTATAATTCACCCCTCCACTTT.

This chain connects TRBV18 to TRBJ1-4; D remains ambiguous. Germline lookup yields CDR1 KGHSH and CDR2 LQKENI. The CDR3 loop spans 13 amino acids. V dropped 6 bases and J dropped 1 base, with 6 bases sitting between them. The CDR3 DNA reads TGTGCCAGCTCCCGGGGAACTAATGAAAAACTGTTTTTT. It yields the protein CASSRGTNEKLFF.